This T cell receptor beta chain comes out of a study of T cells in Graves' hyperthyroidism and ophthalmopathy. Overall study: Prior to any treatment, at the point of initial diagnosis, peripheral blood was collected.

What was amplified from RNA transcripts were TCR beta CDR3 regions. A set of HTBI primers served as the primers for a first-round RT-PCR of the TCR CDR3. One entry per CDR3 protein results from TCRdb running MiXCR on the multiplex PCR reads. The sample comprises 500,000 or so distinct CDR3 sequences, 17% of which are singletons, and roughly 18% rests with the top ten. Germline loops: CDR1 ENHRY, CDR2 SYGVKD. There are 15 residues in the CDR3. Trimming took 9 bases from V and 3 from J, leaving 18 bases between them. Reasons for excluding patients were uncontrolled infection, other autoimmune disease, pregnancy or lactation. Based on clinical symptoms, serum thyroxine and TRAb, thyroid ultrasound and orbital computed tomography, diagnoses were reached.

The clonotype was recovered from a woman aged 18-29 years with Graves' ophthalmopathy. The sequenced sample consisted of blood. The chain recombines TRBV10-3 with TRBJ2-1; possibly TRBD1 or TRBD2 for D (5 bases each). The CDR3 loop is CAISSGTGHYNEQFF. CDR3 sequence (DNA): TGTGCCATTTCGTCTGGGACGGGGCACTACAATGAGCAGTTCTTC.